These 23 T cell receptor beta chains share one sample of origin, sequenced in a study of blood T cell repertoires in COVID-19. Generated by immunoSEQ multiplex PCR, the TCRdb table keeps only in-frame clones and is missing some. This sample carries around 250,000 clones, approximately 91% of them seen once, and the ten largest clones take approximately 1.2%. Sequenced input: PBMCs or T cells enriched from blood (not recorded which). Every receptor here comes from a human donor in a cohort exposed to, infected with or recovered from COVID-19 (not recorded which). The donor label of this sample is uncertain.

This rearrangement joins TRBV18 to TRBJ2-7; 7 positions agree with TRBD2. The germline V gene has CDR1 KGHSH and CDR2 LQKENI. V trimming: 2 bases; J trimming: 1 base; junction bases outside the gene matches: 14. This CDR3 is 18 amino acids long. CDR3 bases: TGTGCCAGCTCACCAAGGGGAATGGGGCGGGGGACTTCCTACGAGCAGTACTTC. Residues: CASSPRGMGRGTSYEQYF.

The V gene is TRBV27, the J gene TRBJ1-2; no firm D call. Germline assignment: CDR1 MNHEY and CDR2 SMNVEV (reference sequence). The CDR3 totals 13 residues. Trimming stripped 1 base from V and 9 bases from J, with 12 bases between. This CDR3 is CASSLYRGNRYTF. The CDR3 coding sequence is TGTGCCAGCAGTTTATATCGAGGGAATCGCTACACCTTC.

The chain has TRBV5-4 and TRBJ2-7, with D possibly TRBD1 on 5 matching bases. V lost 0 bases, J lost 5 bases, and 9 bases lay in between. Germline lookup yields CDR1 SGHNT and CDR2 YYREEE (reference sequence). This CDR3 has 13 residues. CDR3 sequence: CASSLVTGNEQYF. The CDR3 DNA sequence: TGTGCCAGCAGCTTGGTCACAGGCAACGAGCAGTACTTC.

The chain couples TRBV9 to TRBJ1-2, with D possibly TRBD1 on 6 matching bases. Germline V gene data show CDR1 as SGDLS and CDR2 as YYNGEE. CDR3 length equals 17 residues. V lost 5 bases and J lost 6, with 26 bases in between. The CDR3 region is CASSARAGTSAIDGYTF. Here the CDR3 DNA reads TGTGCCAGCAGTGCACGAGCCGGGACATCGGCTATCGATGGCTACACCTTC.

This chain links TRBV10-3 with TRBJ1-2, with 9 bases lining up with TRBD1. Germline CDR1 reads ENHRY; CDR2 reads SYGVKD. The V gene end was trimmed by 6 bases and the J gene end by 8 bases; junction bases not matched to a gene: 7. CDR3 length equals 13 residues. CDR3 loop: CAIRQQGAEGYTF. The CDR3 DNA sequence: TGTGCCATCAGACAACAGGGGGCGGAGGGCTACACCTTC.

This chain uses TRBV5-1 with TRBJ1-1; weak D call: TRBD1 (5 bases). The CDR3 consists of 13 residues. Germline CDR1 and CDR2: SGHRS and YFSETQ. Trimming pared 5 bases from V and 1 base from J, leaving 9 bases between. CDR3 amino acids: CASRGGWNTEAFF. The CDR3, as DNA: TGCGCCAGCAGGGGGGGTTGGAACACTGAAGCTTTCTTT. Full variable domain (outside the CDR3, taken from reference TRBV5-1 and TRBJ1-1): KAGVTQTPRYLIKTRGQQVTLSCSPISGHRSVSWYQQTPGQGLQFLFEYFSETQRNKGNFPGRFSGRQFSNSRSEMNVSTLELGDSALYLCASRGGWNTEAFFGQGTRLTVV.

The rearrangement links TRBV19 to TRBJ2-7; TRBD2 aligns across 8 bases. After removal of 6 bases from V and 13 bases from J, the junction contained 14 bases not matched to a gene. The CDR3 totals 13 residues. Germline lookup yields CDR1 LNHDA and CDR2 SQIVND (reference sequence). CDR3 bases: TGTGCCAGTAGACATTCCCGTAGCGGGGAATTTTACTTC. It specifies CASRHSRSGEFYF.

The chain uses TRBV5-1 and TRBJ2-7; D possibly corresponds to TRBD1 (6 bases). V was clipped by 5 bases and J by 7 bases, with 25 bases between them. The CDR3 length is 16 residues. From germline, CDR1 is SGHRS and CDR2 YFSETQ. The CDR3 DNA is TGCGCCAGCAGTCCTGGGGGCACAGAGTATTACGAGGAGCAGTACTTC. This codes for CASSPGGTEYYEEQYF.

The chain couples TRBV5-1 to TRBJ2-5; TRBD2 agrees at 10 bases. Germline CDR1 reads SGHRS; CDR2 reads YFSETQ. V gave up 0 bases and J gave up 5 bases; unmatched junction bases: 7. This CDR3 spans 16 amino acids. CDR3 in amino acids: CASSLGERGGPETQYF. The CDR3 DNA sequence: TGCGCCAGCAGCTTGGGTGAGCGGGGGGGCCCGGAGACCCAGTACTTC.

The chain combines TRBV29-1 with TRBJ2-7, with 9 bases matching TRBD1. CDR1 SQVTM and CDR2 ANQGSEA come from the germline V gene. The ends lost 3 bases at V and 7 bases at J; junction bases unmatched: 7. CDR3 length equals 13 residues. The CDR3 spells CSVDGRDREEQYF. The CDR3 nucleotides are TGCAGCGTTGACGGTCGGGACAGGGAGGAGCAGTACTTC.

V usage is TRBV30 and J usage is TRBJ2-5, with 8 bases aligning to TRBD2. The CDR3 covers 14 residues. J gave up 0 bases and V 8 bases, and 8 bases lay outside the gene matches. CDR1 and CDR2 (germline): GTSNPN, SVGIG (reference sequence). The CDR3 is CAQGSGGNQETQYF. Here the CDR3 DNA reads TGTGCCCAGGGGAGCGGGGGAAACCAAGAGACCCAGTACTTC. The full variable domain, in which reference TRBV30 and TRBJ2-5 provide the parts outside the CDR3, is SQTIHQWPATLVQPVGSPLSLECTVEGTSNPNLYWYRQAAGRGLQLLFYSVGIGQISSEVPQNLSASRPQDRQFILSSKKLLLSDSGFYLCAQGSGGNQETQYFGPGTRLLVL.

This rearrangement joins TRBV29-1 to TRBJ1-4, with 7 positions matching TRBD1. Germline trimming cut 4 bases from V and 10 bases from J; bases unmatched to any gene: 15. Germline-derived CDR1 and CDR2 are SQVTM and ANQGSEA. The CDR3 totals 15 residues. The CDR3 region is CSVVSATGRSPKLFF. In DNA, the CDR3 is TGCAGCGTTGTATCTGCGACAGGGAGGAGCCCAAAACTGTTTTTT.

This rearrangement joins TRBV27 to TRBJ2-7; tentatively, D is TRBD2 (6 bases). The germline V and J ends were trimmed by 0 bases and 1 base, with 10 bases remaining between them. The germline gives CDR1 MNHEY, CDR2 SMNVEV (reference sequence). The CDR3 contains 15 residues. The CDR3: CASSLSVAESYEQYF. CDR3 nucleotides: TGTGCCAGCAGTTTATCGGTAGCGGAGTCCTACGAGCAGTACTTC.

The V gene is TRBV3-1 (or the pseudogene TRBV3-2), the J gene TRBJ1-3; D ambiguous. The CDR3 sequence is 17 residues long. In germline, CDR1 is LGHDT, CDR2 YNNKEL (reference sequence). V was trimmed by 0 bases and J by 0 bases, leaving 12 bases between them. In DNA, the CDR3 is TGTGCCAGCAGCCAAGATCGGCGGGGAAGCTCTGGAAACACCATATATTTT. Translating gives CASSQDRRGSSGNTIYF.

This chain uses TRBV29-1 with TRBJ1-1, with D tentatively TRBD1 (5 bases). There are 16 residues in the CDR3. CDR1 SQVTM and CDR2 ANQGSEA come from the germline V gene. V was cut by 7 bases and J by 6 bases, with 27 bases left in between. CDR3 sequence (DNA): TGCAGCGCCGTAGGCCTTCGATCGGACCCCAGGGCTGAAGCTTTCTTT. It is translated as CSAVGLRSDPRAEAFF. Based on the CDR3 plus reference TRBV29-1 and TRBJ1-1, the full variable domain is SAVISQKPSRDICQRGTSLTIQCQVDSQVTMMFWYRQQPGQSLTLIATANQGSEATYESGFVIDKFPISRPNLTFSTLTVSNMSPEDSSIYLCSAVGLRSDPRAEAFFGQGTRLTVV.

CDR3 region: CASRSTSGGMQETQYF. Here the CDR3 DNA reads TGCGCCAGCAGATCAACTAGCGGGGGGATGCAAGAGACCCAGTACTTC. V usage is TRBV5-1 and J usage is TRBJ2-5; 12 bases are a match to TRBD2. Losses at the gene ends were 5 bases for V and 2 bases for J; bases not matched to a gene: 7. The germline V gene encodes CDR1 SGHRS and CDR2 YFSETQ. This CDR3 has 16 amino acids. Based on the CDR3 plus reference TRBV5-1 and TRBJ2-5, the full variable domain is KAGVTQTPRYLIKTRGQQVTLSCSPISGHRSVSWYQQTPGQGLQFLFEYFSETQRNKGNFPGRFSGRQFSNSRSEMNVSTLELGDSALYLCASRSTSGGMQETQYFGPGTRLLVL.

The chain is built from TRBV3-1 (or the pseudogene TRBV3-2) and TRBJ2-1; 10 bases map to TRBD2. V trimming: 1 base; J trimming: 7 bases; junction bases outside the gene matches: 10. Germline CDR1 reads LGHDT; CDR2 reads YNNKEL (reference sequence). The CDR3 totals 17 residues. The CDR3 DNA sequence: TGTGCCAGCAGCCAAGCAGAGCGGGGGGGCCGAAGAAATGAGCAGTTCTTC. Residues: CASSQAERGGRRNEQFF.

The chain has TRBV4-1 and TRBJ1-4; D ambiguous. V was clipped by 0 bases and J by 3 bases, with 11 bases between them. The CDR3 extends over 16 amino acids. The V gene's germline CDR1 is MGHRA and CDR2 YSYEKL. CDR3 residues: CASSQDWASSNEKLFF. DNA of the CDR3: TGCGCCAGCAGCCAAGATTGGGCCTCCTCTAATGAAAAACTGTTTTTT.

V usage is TRBV14 and J usage is TRBJ2-1; D not certain. Germline CDR1 and CDR2: SGHDN and FVKESK. V lost 0 bases and J lost 4, with 7 bases in between. CDR3 length equals 14 residues. In DNA, the CDR3 is TGTGCCAGCAGCCAAGATTTACTGTACAATGAGCAGTTCTTC. Translated: CASSQDLLYNEQFF.

This clone appeared once. The V call is TRBV7-9, the J call TRBJ2-5; 7 nucleotides match TRBD2. Trimming at V came to 5 bases and at J to 10 bases, leaving 10 bases not matched to a gene. Germline V CDR1 and CDR2: SEHNR, FQNEAQ (reference sequence). CDR3 length: 13 amino acids. The CDR3 DNA reads as TGTGCCAGCAGCCCTACGGGGGGAGAGGGCCAGTACTTC. This gives the protein CASSPTGGEGQYF.

This clone turned up a few times. This sequence joins TRBV7-9 and TRBJ2-1; 7 bases match TRBD2. Germline CDR1 reads SEHNR; CDR2 reads FQNEAQ (reference sequence). The CDR3 consists of 16 residues. J lost 0 bases, V lost 4 bases, and 6 bases had no gene match. CDR3 nucleotide sequence: TGTGCCAGCAGCTCCGGGAGGCGAAGCTCCTACAATGAGCAGTTCTTC. It encodes CASSSGRRSSYNEQFF.

The J gene is TRBJ1-1, the V gene TRBV29-1, with D possibly matching TRBD1 (5 bases). Germline V CDR1 and CDR2: SQVTM, ANQGSEA. Trimming cost V 7 bases and J 1 base, with 13 bases left between them. The CDR3 totals 13 residues. DNA for the CDR3: TGCAGCGCTCAGCGGGGGTCGAACACTGAAGCTTTCTTT. Its protein is CSAQRGSNTEAFF. The whole variable domain, remainder taken from reference TRBV29-1 and TRBJ1-1, is SAVISQKPSRDICQRGTSLTIQCQVDSQVTMMFWYRQQPGQSLTLIATANQGSEATYESGFVIDKFPISRPNLTFSTLTVSNMSPEDSSIYLCSAQRGSNTEAFFGQGTRLTVV.

This clone showed up just a few times. The chain is built from TRBV7-9 and TRBJ2-7, with 7 nucleotides matching TRBD2. The CDR3 sequence is 14 residues long. V shed 3 bases and J 0 bases; nucleotides not matched to a gene: 2. Germline V gives CDR1 SEHNR, CDR2 FQNEAQ (reference sequence). CDR3 loop: CASSFGGSSYEQYF. CDR3 in DNA: TGTGCCAGCAGCTTCGGGGGGAGCTCCTACGAGCAGTACTTC.